The rows below give T cell receptor beta chains drawn from one sample of a study of cytomegalovirus exposure and HLA in healthy donors. TCRdb's copy holds only in-frame clones and misses some; the assay was immunoSEQ multiplex PCR. The top ten hold approximately 6.3% of the sample, which has tens of thousands of clones, approximately 60% seen once. The material sequenced was PBMCs. The receptor set was obtained from a boy aged 5-17 years in good health and CMV-seropositive. The conserved cysteine and the conserved F or W are not part of the CDR3 here. Each record gives: CDR3 protein, J gene, V gene.

CDR3 protein: ASSPQGRMNTGELF; J gene: TRBJ2-2; V gene: TRBV5-1
CDR3 protein: ASSLLAGNGYT; J gene: TRBJ1-2; V gene: TRBV5-1
CDR3 protein: ATSGGGSYEQY; J gene: TRBJ2-7; V gene: TRBV6-5
CDR3 protein: ASSWLPVARGDEQF; J gene: TRBJ2-1; V gene: TRBV6-5
CDR3 protein: ASSQEGTGNYGYT; J gene: TRBJ1-2; V gene: TRBV4-2
CDR3 protein: ASSVLGGEQF; J gene: TRBJ2-1; V gene: TRBV9
CDR3 protein: ASSQEVAGGPTYEQY; J gene: TRBJ2-7; V gene: TRBV5-6
CDR3 protein: AWSRLAGSDTQY; J gene: TRBJ2-3; V gene: TRBV30
CDR3 protein: AWSQGFVNTEAF; J gene: TRBJ1-1; V gene: TRBV30
CDR3 protein: ASSEGRNTEAF; J gene: TRBJ1-1; V gene: TRBV2
CDR3 protein: ASSSTANNEKLF; J gene: TRBJ1-4; V gene: TRBV5-6
CDR3 protein: ASSWRTGDNSPLH; J gene: TRBJ1-6; V gene: TRBV5-4
CDR3 protein: ASSVLAGAQDTQY; J gene: TRBJ2-3; V gene: TRBV9
CDR3 protein: ATSRGQTNNEQF; J gene: TRBJ2-1; V gene: TRBV15
CDR3 protein: ASSLPTGGGNEQF; J gene: TRBJ2-1; V gene: TRBV5-6
CDR3 protein: ASNPTGGGQPQH; J gene: TRBJ1-5; V gene: TRBV7-2
CDR3 protein: ASSTRQSLNTEAF; J gene: TRBJ1-1; V gene: TRBV4-3
CDR3 protein: AWSGIPGQILHEQY; J gene: TRBJ2-7; V gene: TRBV30
CDR3 protein: ASSVRGVSYNEQF; J gene: TRBJ2-1; V gene: TRBV9
CDR3 protein: ASSHLGQLSGNTIY; J gene: TRBJ1-3; V gene: TRBV4-3
CDR3 protein: ASSFGQTTDTQY; J gene: TRBJ2-3; V gene: TRBV13
CDR3 protein: ASSFRQGGGQPQH; J gene: TRBJ1-5; V gene: TRBV7-2
CDR3 protein: ASSLMTGNSNQPQH; J gene: TRBJ1-5; V gene: TRBV28
CDR3 protein: ASSTTGASLGNTIY; J gene: TRBJ1-3; V gene: TRBV7-2
CDR3 protein: ASSFPRQGKWYEQY; J gene: TRBJ2-7; V gene: TRBV27
CDR3 protein: ASRERRFMNTEAF; J gene: TRBJ1-1; V gene: TRBV21-1
CDR3 protein: AISVEANYGYT; J gene: TRBJ1-2; V gene: TRBV10-3
CDR3 protein: ASRRQGEGETQY; J gene: TRBJ2-5; V gene: TRBV25-1
CDR3 protein: ASSLLGGTSVNEQF; J gene: TRBJ2-1; V gene: TRBV7-3
CDR3 protein: ASSQVLLGALDTQY; J gene: TRBJ2-3; V gene: TRBV14
CDR3 protein: ASSVSGGETQY; J gene: TRBJ2-5; V gene: TRBV9
CDR3 protein: ASSTSTNEKLF; J gene: TRBJ1-4; V gene: TRBV19
CDR3 protein: ASSYSRGTGANVLT; J gene: TRBJ2-6; V gene: TRBV6-5
CDR3 protein: ASRPTGYFVTEAF; J gene: TRBJ1-1; V gene: TRBV5-6
CDR3 protein: ASSPQSDRAGYT; J gene: TRBJ1-2; V gene: TRBV18
CDR3 protein: ASSEALGAGYEQY; J gene: TRBJ2-7; V gene: TRBV6-1
CDR3 protein: ASSPRGGSNQPQH; J gene: TRBJ1-5; V gene: TRBV7-9
CDR3 protein: ASGVGAQETQY; J gene: TRBJ2-5; V gene: TRBV27
CDR3 protein: ASSDRDNLRDEQY; J gene: TRBJ2-7; V gene: TRBV25-1
CDR3 protein: ASSIGQGNQPQH; J gene: TRBJ1-5; V gene: TRBV19
CDR3 protein: ASSEYRSTDTQY; J gene: TRBJ2-3; V gene: TRBV10-2
CDR3 protein: SVVLDNSEAF; J gene: TRBJ1-1; V gene: TRBV29-1
CDR3 protein: ASSRWGGSSTDTQY; J gene: TRBJ2-3; V gene: TRBV5-6
CDR3 protein: ASSTIGPPLH; J gene: TRBJ1-6; V gene: TRBV11-2
CDR3 protein: AWSGERETTDTQY; J gene: TRBJ2-3; V gene: TRBV30
CDR3 protein: ASSIDNYEQY; J gene: TRBJ2-7; V gene: TRBV19
CDR3 protein: ASSVDRDQPQH; J gene: TRBJ1-5; V gene: TRBV6-4
CDR3 protein: ASGSGQPNSNQPQH; J gene: TRBJ1-5; V gene: TRBV12-5
CDR3 protein: ASSMYRGLDYGYT; J gene: TRBJ1-2; V gene: TRBV19
CDR3 protein: ASSRSGSDTEAF; J gene: TRBJ1-1; V gene: TRBV18
CDR3 protein: ASSPRPRGEQF; J gene: TRBJ2-1; V gene: TRBV7-3
CDR3 protein: ASSIGLAGEQF; J gene: TRBJ2-1; V gene: TRBV7-8
CDR3 protein: ASSLGTGFYNEQF; J gene: TRBJ2-1; V gene: TRBV7-3
CDR3 protein: SVLLAGFTDTQY; J gene: TRBJ2-3; V gene: TRBV29-1
CDR3 protein: AWSPGLAGVGELF; J gene: TRBJ2-2; V gene: TRBV30
CDR3 protein: ASSEGTGTYTEAF; J gene: TRBJ1-1; V gene: TRBV5-1
CDR3 protein: SVESSGRTDTQY; J gene: TRBJ2-3; V gene: TRBV29-1